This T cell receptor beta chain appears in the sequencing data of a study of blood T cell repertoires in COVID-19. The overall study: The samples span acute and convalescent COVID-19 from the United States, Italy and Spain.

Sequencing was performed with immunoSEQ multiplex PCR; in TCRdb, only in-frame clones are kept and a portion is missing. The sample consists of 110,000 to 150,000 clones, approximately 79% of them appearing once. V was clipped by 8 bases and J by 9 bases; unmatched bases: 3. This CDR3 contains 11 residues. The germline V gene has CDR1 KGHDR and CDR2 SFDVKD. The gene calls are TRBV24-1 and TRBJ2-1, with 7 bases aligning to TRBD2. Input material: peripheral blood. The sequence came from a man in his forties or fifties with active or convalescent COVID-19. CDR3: CATKREGEQFF. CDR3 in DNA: TGTGCCACCAAGAGGGAGGGTGAGCAGTTCTTC.